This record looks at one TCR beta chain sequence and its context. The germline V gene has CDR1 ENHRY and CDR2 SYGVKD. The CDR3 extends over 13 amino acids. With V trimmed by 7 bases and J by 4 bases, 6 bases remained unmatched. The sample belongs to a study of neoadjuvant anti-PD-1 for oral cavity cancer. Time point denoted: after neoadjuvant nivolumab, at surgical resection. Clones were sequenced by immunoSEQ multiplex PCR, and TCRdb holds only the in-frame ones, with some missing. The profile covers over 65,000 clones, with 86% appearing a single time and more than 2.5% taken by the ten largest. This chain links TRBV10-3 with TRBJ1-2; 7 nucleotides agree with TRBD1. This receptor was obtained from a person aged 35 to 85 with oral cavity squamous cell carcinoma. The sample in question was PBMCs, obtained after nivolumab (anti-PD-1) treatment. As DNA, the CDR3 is TGTGCCATCACCCAACAGGGGAGCTATGGCTACACCTTC. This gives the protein CAITQQGSYGYTF.